This T cell receptor (beta chain) originates from a study of T-cell memory formation after mild COVID-19. Background on the study: Largely, TCR clusters stayed within a single donor.

Germline CDR1 and CDR2: DFQATT and SNEGSKA (reference sequence). The V gene lost 0 bases and the J gene lost 8 bases, with 15 bases spanning the gap. This CDR3 is 14 amino acids long. UMIs and sample barcodes were carried by the TCR alpha and TCR beta cDNA libraries that 5'RACE produced using constant-segment primers. MiXCR was run by TCRdb on the 5' RACE reads, yielding one entry per CDR3 protein. Of 300,000 to 400,000 distinct CDR3 sequences detected, 10% to 15% appear once; the ten largest clones hold roughly 23%. This clonotype has only a few counts. The sequence was collected from a man between 18 and 35 years old who had mild COVID-19 (a few samples of this study predate the infection). Cell type and time point are not known. Sequenced input: PBMCs or a T cell subset sorted from them (not recorded which). The chain uses TRBV20-1 and TRBJ2-3; possible D gene TRBD2, 5 bases. In DNA form, the CDR3 reads TGCAGTGCTAGAGATATCGGGGAGATAAGTACGCAGTATTTT. Amino acid sequence: CSARDIGEISTQYF.